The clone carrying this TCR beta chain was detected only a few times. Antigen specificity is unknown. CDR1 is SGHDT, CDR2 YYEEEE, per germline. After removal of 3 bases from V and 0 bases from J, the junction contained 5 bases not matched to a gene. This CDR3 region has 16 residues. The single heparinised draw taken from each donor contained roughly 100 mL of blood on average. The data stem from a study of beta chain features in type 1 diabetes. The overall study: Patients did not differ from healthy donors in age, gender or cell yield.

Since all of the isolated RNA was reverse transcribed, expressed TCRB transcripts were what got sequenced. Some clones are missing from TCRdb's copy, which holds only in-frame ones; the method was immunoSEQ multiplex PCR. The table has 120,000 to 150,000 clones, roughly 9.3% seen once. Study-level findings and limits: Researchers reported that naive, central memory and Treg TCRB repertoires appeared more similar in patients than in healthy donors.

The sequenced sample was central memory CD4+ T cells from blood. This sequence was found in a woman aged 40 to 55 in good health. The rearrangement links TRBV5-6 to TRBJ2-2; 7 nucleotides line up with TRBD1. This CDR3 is CASSSIGTANTGELFF. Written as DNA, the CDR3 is TGTGCCAGCAGCTCGATCGGGACAGCGAACACCGGGGAGCTGTTTTTT.